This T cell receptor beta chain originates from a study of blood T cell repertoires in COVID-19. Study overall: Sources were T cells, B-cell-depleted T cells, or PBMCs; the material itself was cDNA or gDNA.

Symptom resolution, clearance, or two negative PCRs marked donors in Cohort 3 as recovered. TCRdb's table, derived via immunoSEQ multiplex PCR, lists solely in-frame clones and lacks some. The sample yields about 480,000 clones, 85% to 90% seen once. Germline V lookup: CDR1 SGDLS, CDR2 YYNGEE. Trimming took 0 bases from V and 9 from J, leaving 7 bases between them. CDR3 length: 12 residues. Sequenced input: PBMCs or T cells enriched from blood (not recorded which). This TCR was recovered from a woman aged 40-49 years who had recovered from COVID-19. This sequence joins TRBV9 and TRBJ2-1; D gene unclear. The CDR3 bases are TGTGCCAGCAGCGTAGCTTCTTCTGAGCAGTTCTTC. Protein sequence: CASSVASSEQFF.